These 32 T cell receptor beta chains were all obtained from the same sample, sequenced in a study of T-cell reconstitution after alpha-beta-depleted transplantation in children. Molecular barcoding with unique molecular identifiers was used for the TCRbeta library. In TCRdb, the PCR reads were re-called with MiXCR into one record per CDR3 protein. The data show 200,000 to 300,000 distinct CDR3 sequences, approximately 24% seen once. Material: PBMCs, mostly from graft donor cells, obtained 360 days after TCRalphabeta/CD19-depleted stem cell transplant. These receptors all stem from a female patient between 2 and 15 years old who had a stem cell transplant for congenital amegakaryocytic thrombocytopenia, so the T cells may come from the graft donor.

J is TRBJ2-2 and V is TRBV28; possibly TRBD2 for D (6 bases). From germline, CDR1 is MDHEN and CDR2 SYDVKM. Trimming left V 5 bases short and J 6 bases short, with 13 bases between. There are 14 residues in the CDR3. CDR3 sequence (DNA): TGTGCCAGCAGTGCGGCTAGCGCATCCGGGGAGCTGTTTTTT. Translation: CASSAASASGELFF.

This clonotype appeared a few times. The chain has TRBV6-1 and TRBJ2-2; the D is unclear. Trimming cost V 1 base and J 3 bases, with 3 bases left between them. Germline-derived CDR1 and CDR2 are MNHNS and SASEGT. This CDR3 has 13 residues. The CDR3 is CASSEGYTGELFF. The CDR3 DNA follows: TGTGCCAGCAGTGAAGGGTACACCGGGGAGCTGTTTTTT.

This clonotype was observed many times. The chain joins TRBV10-3 to TRBJ2-3; TRBD1 aligns across 7 bases. The CDR3 extends over 19 amino acids. CDR1 and CDR2 (germline): ENHRY, SYGVKD. The J segment lost 1 base and the V segment lost 3 bases, leaving 16 bases of the junction unmatched. This chain's CDR3 is CAISDPIRSRGGRTDTQYF. The CDR3 DNA reads TGTGCCATCAGTGATCCAATTCGATCCAGAGGGGGCCGCACAGATACGCAGTATTTT.

V and J are TRBV7-2 and TRBJ2-2; D unresolved. The length of the CDR3 is 12 residues. Germline V CDR1 and CDR2: SGHTA, FQGNSA. Trimming removed 2 bases from V and 7 bases from J, with 5 bases in between. The CDR3 loop reads CASSLRGGELFF. The CDR3 bases are TGTGCCAGCAGCTTACGAGGCGGGGAGCTGTTTTTT.

V and J are TRBV4-1 and TRBJ1-5, with a possible D match to TRBD1 (6 bases). The CDR3 totals 19 residues. CDR1 is MGHRA and CDR2 is YSYEKL in the germline V gene. With 0 bases removed from V and 5 bases from J, the gap between germline ends came to 23 bases. CDR3 amino acids: CASSQDPRVVSGEDQPQHF. The CDR3, as DNA: TGCGCCAGCAGCCAAGATCCTCGGGTCGTTTCAGGGGAGGATCAGCCCCAGCATTTT.

This clonotype was observed a few times. This chain uses TRBV9 with TRBJ2-7; 9 bases agree with TRBD2. V trimming: 5 bases; J trimming: 4 bases; junction bases outside the gene matches: 13. This CDR3 spans 16 amino acids. CDR1 and CDR2 from the germline V gene are SGDLS and YYNGEE. The CDR3 region has the DNA TGTGCCAGCAGACCGACTAGCGGTATAGAACCGTACGAGCAGTACTTC. Residues: CASRPTSGIEPYEQYF.

The J gene is TRBJ2-1, the V gene TRBV6-5, with D perhaps TRBD2 (6 bases). In germline, CDR1 is MNHEY, CDR2 SVGAGI. Trimming stripped 1 base from V and 8 bases from J, with 18 bases between. CDR3 length: 16 amino acids. The CDR3 here is CASSYYVTGRFDEQFF. The CDR3 DNA reads as TGTGCCAGCAGTTACTACGTAACGGGGAGGTTCGATGAGCAGTTCTTC.

This clonotype was counted a few times. The gene calls are TRBV4-2 and TRBJ2-5; 7 bases map to TRBD1. The germline gives CDR1 LGHNA, CDR2 YNFKEQ. J gave up 5 bases and V 0 bases, and 9 bases lay outside the gene matches. The CDR3 contains 16 residues. The CDR3 DNA follows: TGTGCCAGCAGCCAAGAGCCACAGGGGATTGGGGAGACCCAGTACTTC. It codes for CASSQEPQGIGETQYF.

The chain is built from TRBV6-5 and TRBJ1-2; D is uncertain. Germline loops: CDR1 MNHEY, CDR2 SVGAGI. Trimming cost V 2 bases and J 7 bases, with 14 bases left between them. The CDR3 extends over 14 amino acids. The CDR3, as DNA: TGTGCCAGCAGTTACAGCAAGGGCTGGGCTGGCTACACCTTC. The encoded protein is CASSYSKGWAGYTF.

The chain uses TRBV4-1 and TRBJ2-3; D is possibly TRBD2 (7 bases). The V gene lost 4 bases and the J gene lost 5 bases, with 22 bases spanning the gap. CDR3 length: 17 residues. Germline-derived CDR1 and CDR2 are MGHRA and YSYEKL. The CDR3: CASSPTLGGGAIDTQYF. CDR3 sequence (DNA): TGCGCCAGCAGCCCAACACTTGGGGGGGGGGCAATAGATACGCAGTATTTT.

This clonotype was counted only a few times. V and J are TRBV6-6 and TRBJ1-2; perhaps TRBD1 as D (5 bases). The V end was cut by 2 bases, the J end by 10 bases, with 14 bases between. Germline CDR1 MNHNY, CDR2 SVGAGI (reference sequence). The CDR3 loop spans 13 amino acids. CDR3 nucleotide sequence: TGTGCCAGCAGTTACAGGGGTACTCTACTCTACACCTTC. Residues: CASSYRGTLLYTF.

This clonotype was seen a few times. This rearrangement joins TRBV27 to TRBJ1-2; D perhaps matches TRBD1 (5 bases). The CDR3 is 15 amino acids. CDR1 MNHEY and CDR2 SMNVEV come from the germline V gene (reference sequence). Trimming left V 6 bases short and J 8 bases short, with 22 bases between. For the CDR3, the DNA is TGTGCCAGCAGGCCACTCCTGGGAGGGGCTGGAGGCTACACCTTC. It encodes CASRPLLGGAGGYTF.

The rearrangement links TRBV6-6 to TRBJ2-2; D unresolved. The CDR3 runs to 12 residues. V dropped 8 bases and J dropped 7 bases, with 11 bases sitting between them. Germline values: CDR1 MNHNY, CDR2 SVGAGI (reference sequence). The CDR3 DNA is TGTGCCAGCGGGTTTTTCGGCGGGGAGCTGTTTTTT. It is translated as CASGFFGGELFF.

This chain connects TRBV5-1 to TRBJ2-2; D is ambiguous. Germline loops: CDR1 SGHRS, CDR2 YFSETQ. There are 15 residues in the CDR3. V shed 1 base and J shed 1 base, with 8 bases lying between them. The CDR3 here is CASSLRRQNTGELFF. The CDR3 DNA is TGCGCCAGCAGCTTGAGGCGACAGAACACCGGGGAGCTGTTTTTT.

The chain has TRBV6-5 and TRBJ2-2; D is unclear. Germline values: CDR1 MNHEY, CDR2 SVGAGI. Trimming removed 1 base at V and 4 bases at J, with 7 bases between. The CDR3 totals 14 residues. In DNA form, the CDR3 reads TGTGCCAGCAGTTACTATCAGACCACCGGGGAGCTGTTTTTT. It encodes CASSYYQTTGELFF.

The chain links TRBV7-2 to TRBJ2-2; TRBD2 is a possible D gene (5 bases). V was trimmed by 11 bases and J by 2 bases, leaving 15 bases between them. CDR1 and CDR2 from the germline V gene are SGHTA and FQGNSA. This CDR3 region has 14 residues. The DNA of the CDR3 is TGTGCCGGCCAGTATCCGGGAAACACCGGGGAGCTGTTTTTT. This encodes CAGQYPGNTGELFF.

This chain connects TRBV28 to TRBJ2-7; D is possibly TRBD2 (6 bases). This CDR3 has 14 amino acids. CDR1 is MDHEN, CDR2 SYDVKM, per germline. Trimming removed 8 bases at V and 4 bases at J, with 18 bases between. In DNA form, the CDR3 reads TGTGCCAGCCGTGGGGACGGGAGTATATACGAGCAGTACTTC. It translates to CASRGDGSIYEQYF.

V and J are TRBV20-1 and TRBJ2-7, with 7 positions matching TRBD2. Germline trimming cut 1 base from V and 2 bases from J; bases unmatched to any gene: 8. The CDR3 has 15 residues. Per germline, CDR1 DFQATT and CDR2 SNEGSKA (reference sequence). The CDR3 DNA reads TGCAGTGCTAGAGGTCCAGCGGGGAATCCCTACGAGCAGTACTTC. Amino acids: CSARGPAGNPYEQYF.

This clonotype was counted a few times. The chain links TRBV3-1 to TRBJ1-1; D possibly corresponds to TRBD1 (6 bases). The germline V gene encodes CDR1 LGHDT and CDR2 YNNKEL (reference sequence). The V gene lost 0 bases and the J gene lost 9 bases, with 17 bases spanning the gap. The CDR3 sequence is 15 residues long. The CDR3 DNA sequence: TGTGCCAGCAGCCAAGATCGGGGATGGGGACAAAAAGCTTTCTTT. It encodes CASSQDRGWGQKAFF. The variable domain in full, completed from reference TRBV3-1 and TRBJ1-1, reads DTAVSQTPKYLVTQMGNDKSIKCEQNLGHDTMYWYKQDSKKFLKIMFSYNNKELIINETVPNRFSPKSPDKAHLNLHINSLELGDSAVYFCASSQDRGWGQKAFFGQGTRLTVV.

The chain employs TRBV12-5 and TRBJ2-5; no firm D call. The germline CDR1 and CDR2 sequences are LGHNT and FRNRAP. The CDR3 runs 19 residues. With 4 bases removed from V and 2 bases from J, the gap between germline ends came to 26 bases. As DNA, the CDR3 is TGTGCTAGTGGTTCGTACTCCCCTGCTAGACGGTGGGCTCAAGAGACCCAGTACTTC. Translated, it gives CASGSYSPARRWAQETQYF.

This clonotype occurred a few times. The chain has TRBV7-9 and TRBJ2-1; 7 bases match TRBD2. Germline assignment: CDR1 SEHNR and CDR2 FQNEAQ (reference sequence). The V and J ends lost 6 bases and 6 bases, in that order; junction bases with no gene match: 5. The CDR3 contains 13 residues. In DNA, the CDR3 is TGTGCCAGCAGGGGATGGGAGGGCAATGAGCAGTTCTTC. Protein: CASRGWEGNEQFF.

The chain joins TRBV20-1 to TRBJ2-1; D may be TRBD1 or TRBD2 (6 bases each). The CDR3 length is 17 residues. CDR1 and CDR2 (germline): DFQATT, SNEGSKA (reference sequence). Trimming took off 3 bases at V and 0 bases at J, with 18 bases between the two ends. The DNA of the CDR3 is TGCAGTGCTAGTGGCGGGACAATCCTCAGCTCCTACAATGAGCAGTTCTTC. Its protein is CSASGGTILSSYNEQFF.

The chain carries TRBV29-1 and TRBJ1-2, with a possible D match to TRBD1 (6 bases). V was clipped by 7 bases and J by 2 bases, with 17 bases between them. From germline, CDR1 is SQVTM and CDR2 ANQGSEA. CDR3 length: 14 residues. The CDR3 reads CSAIYAGENYGYTF. The CDR3 coding sequence is TGCAGCGCAATATATGCAGGGGAAAACTATGGCTACACCTTC.

Worth noting for this clonotype: The junction and the germline gene differ at one end; a read error may be behind it. The V gene is TRBV5-1, the J gene TRBJ2-3; D gene unclear. Germline loops: CDR1 SGHRS, CDR2 YFSETQ. CDR3 length: 14 residues. Here the CDR3 reads CASGLVQSTDTQYF. CDR3 nucleotides: TGCGCCAGCGGCTTGGTTCAGAGCACAGATACGCAGTATTTT.

This clonotype was recorded at least ten times. The rearrangement links TRBV10-3 to TRBJ2-5; 8 bases agree with TRBD1. The V and J ends lost 10 bases and 2 bases, in that order; junction bases with no gene match: 9. The CDR3 length is 14 residues. Germline V gene sequence: CDR1 ENHRY, CDR2 SYGVKD. The CDR3 nucleotides read TGTGCCACCATGGTTGGGACAGGACAAGAGACCCAGTACTTC. Amino acids: CATMVGTGQETQYF.

The chain employs TRBV27 and TRBJ2-1, with 9 bases fitting TRBD2. Germline V gene lookup returns CDR1 MNHEY and CDR2 SMNVEV (reference sequence). Germline trimming cut 8 bases from V and 3 bases from J; bases unmatched to any gene: 14. The CDR3 length is 17 residues. The CDR3 reads CASRRGRALENYNEQFF. CDR3 nucleotide sequence: TGTGCCAGCCGGCGCGGGAGGGCCCTTGAGAACTACAATGAGCAGTTCTTC.

The rearrangement links TRBV12-3 or TRBV12-4 to TRBJ2-4; 9 nucleotides agree with TRBD1. With 0 bases clipped from V and 6 bases from J, the junction kept 3 bases outside the gene matches. The length of the CDR3 is 15 residues. In DNA form, the CDR3 reads TGTGCCAGCAGTTTAGCACAGGGGGCTTTAAACATTCAGTACTTC. Translation gives CASSLAQGALNIQYF.

V gene TRBV10-3 combines with J gene TRBJ2-7; 10 bases line up with TRBD2. With V trimmed by 8 bases and J by 2 bases, 6 bases remained unmatched. Germline V CDR1 and CDR2: ENHRY, SYGVKD. The CDR3 sequence is 14 residues long. Here the CDR3 DNA reads TGTGCCATCGACCGGACTAGCGGTCCCTACGAGCAGTACTTC. Its translation: CAIDRTSGPYEQYF.

This clonotype has ten or more counts. The CDR3 nucleotides are TGTGCCAGCAGTTTATGGGGGGGTGAGACCCAGTACTTC. Its translation: CASSLWGGETQYF. The chain carries TRBV28 and TRBJ2-5, with a tentative D call TRBD2 (6 bases). The germline gives CDR1 MDHEN, CDR2 SYDVKM. V lost 0 bases, J lost 5 bases, and 7 bases lay in between. The length of the CDR3 is 13 residues.

This clonotype appeared a few times. The chain employs TRBV20-1 and TRBJ2-1, with TRBD1 as a possible D gene (6 bases). Germline CDR1 is DFQATT and CDR2 is SNEGSKA (reference sequence). Trimming took 8 bases from V and 5 from J, leaving 13 bases between them. This CDR3 is 12 amino acids long. CDR3 region: CSPRTDDNEQFF. The CDR3 DNA reads TGCAGTCCTCGGACAGATGACAATGAGCAGTTCTTC.

The chain uses TRBV20-1 and TRBJ1-2, with D possibly matching TRBD1 (5 bases). The CDR3 runs to 12 residues. Trimming removed 3 bases at V and 6 bases at J, with 11 bases between. Germline V gene sequence: CDR1 DFQATT, CDR2 SNEGSKA (reference sequence). CDR3 loop: CSARKGRDGYTF. CDR3 DNA: TGCAGTGCTAGGAAGGGGAGGGATGGCTACACCTTC.

This clonotype has just one count. The chain joins TRBV4-2 to TRBJ2-1; 12 bases are a match to TRBD2. The CDR3 runs to 18 residues. The V segment lost 3 bases and the J segment 0 bases; nucleotides outside the gene matches: 6. Germline values: CDR1 LGHNA, CDR2 YNFKEQ. This CDR3 reads CASSHPSGGESSYNEQFF. CDR3 nucleotides: TGTGCCAGCAGCCACCCTAGCGGGGGGGAAAGCTCCTACAATGAGCAGTTCTTC.